This TCR beta chain was recovered during a study of cytomegalovirus exposure and HLA in healthy donors. Turning to this clone: Its specificity is unknown.

Overall study results and limits: TCR beta V- and J-gene trimming was later associated with a missense DCLRE1C variant.

Primers: 60 Vbeta forward and 13 Jbeta reverse. Method: immunoSEQ multiplex PCR; TCRdb's copy keeps in-frame clones and lacks some. The data contain nearly 100,000 clones, 70% to 80% of them singletons. The V and J ends lost 2 bases and 3 bases respectively, with 11 bases between them. CDR1 is SGHTA and CDR2 is FQGNSA in the germline V gene. This CDR3 contains 16 residues. Sequencing used PBMCs. The receptor was derived from a woman in her fifties or sixties in good health and CMV-seropositive. The chain employs TRBV7-2 and TRBJ2-6, with TRBD1 as a possible D gene (6 bases). DNA for the CDR3: TGTGCCAGCAGCTTAAGGGGGTTTCTTGGGGCCAACGTCCTGACTTTC. Translated: CASSLRGFLGANVLTF.